Listed below are T cell receptor beta chains from one sample, sequenced in a study of blood T cell repertoires in COVID-19. Profiling relied on immunoSEQ multiplex PCR, and the TCRdb table lists in-frame clones only, not all of them. The sample has more than 90,000 clones; 82% are singletons. Sequencing input: peripheral blood. The receptors were sampled from an older man with acute or convalescent COVID-19. Both conserved end residues are trimmed from each CDR3.

TRBJ1-2	TRBV6-2/TRBV6-3	ASSQAGTNYGYT
TRBJ1-2	TRBV28	ASISDIYGYT
TRBJ2-2	TRBV7-2	ASGGRPNTGELF
TRBJ2-7	TRBV12-3/TRBV12-4	ASTYSRGGEQY
TRBJ2-3	TRBV3-1/TRBV3-2	ASSQEVAGGTDTQY
TRBJ2-1	TRBV6-2/TRBV6-3	ASSLTSGSASNEQF
TRBJ2-7	TRBV7-8	ASSRTATGLNYEQY
TRBJ2-7	TRBV9	ASSGGGAGVYEQY
TRBJ2-1	TRBV6-2/TRBV6-3	ASRYPTGTSGRGPSYNEQF
TRBJ2-3	TRBV7-2	ASSRRGGPPGGEQY
TRBJ1-3	TRBV3-1/TRBV3-2	ASSSPGTGGGGNTIY